Each of the 9 T cell receptor beta chains below was sequenced from the same sample in a study of shared clonotypes between healthy human individuals. The protocol was immunoSEQ multiplex PCR, while the TCRdb copy is restricted to in-frame clones and leaves out a portion. The data show roughly 1,000,000 clones, about 80% seen once. Input material: memory CD4+ T cells from PBMCs. Stated subset: CD45RA-negative fraction. The receptors stem from a man between 18 and 29 years old in good health. Some clones in this sample may be carry-over from other donors' samples.

This clone was recorded many times. The sample has other DNA sequences that encode this CDR3 too. The genes are TRBV11-1 and TRBJ1-1, with a weak D call TRBD1 (5 bases). CDR3 size: 14 residues. The V end was cut by 2 bases, the J end by 1 base, with 8 bases between. CDR1 and CDR2 (germline): SGHAT, FQDESV (reference sequence). The CDR3 loop is CASSLRGENTEAFF. The CDR3 bases are TGTGCCAGCAGCTTACGAGGGGAGAACACTGAAGCTTTCTTT.

This clone was observed once. The V gene is TRBV11-2, the J gene TRBJ2-5; TRBD1 or TRBD2 may be the D gene (5 bases each). V was clipped by 5 bases and J by 5 bases, with 24 bases between them. CDR1 is SGHAT and CDR2 is FQNNGV in the germline V gene. This CDR3 contains 17 residues. The CDR3: CASSARRWGNEGETQYF. The CDR3 DNA reads TGTGCCAGCAGCGCTCGACGATGGGGGAATGAGGGGGAGACCCAGTACTTC.

CDR3 amino acids: CASSEPPAGGPNYGYTF. DNA of the CDR3: TGTGCCAGCAGCGAGCCCCCGGCAGGGGGACCGAACTATGGCTACACCTTC. The chain joins TRBV9 to TRBJ1-2, with TRBD1 matching over 7 bases. There are 17 residues in the CDR3. Germline-derived CDR1 and CDR2 are SGDLS and YYNGEE. V shed 3 bases and J 2 bases; nucleotides not matched to a gene: 13.

The chain is built from TRBV27 and TRBJ1-1, with D possibly being TRBD1 (6 bases). The CDR3 extends over 13 amino acids. Germline V gene lookup returns CDR1 MNHEY and CDR2 SMNVEV (reference sequence). In DNA form, the CDR3 reads TGTGCTCCGGACAGCCTTAGGAACACTGAAGCTTTCTTT. It is translated as CAPDSLRNTEAFF.

The chain recombines TRBV27 with TRBJ2-3; D is unresolved. V lost 5 bases, J lost 6 bases, and 15 bases lay in between. CDR1 and CDR2 (germline): MNHEY, SMNVEV (reference sequence). The CDR3 has 14 residues. The CDR3 sequence: CASSPRGRPDTQYF. As DNA, the CDR3 is TGTGCCAGCAGTCCTAGAGGTCGCCCGGATACGCAGTATTTT.

On this clone: The same CDR3 is also encoded by other DNA sequences in this sample. The rearrangement links TRBV7-9 to TRBJ2-5, with 9 bases lining up with TRBD2. Germline V gives CDR1 SEHNR, CDR2 FQNEAQ (reference sequence). This CDR3 comprises 14 residues. The V and J ends lost 3 bases and 3 bases, in that order; junction bases with no gene match: 2. In DNA, the CDR3 is TGTGCCAGCAGCTTGGGACTAGCTAAAGAGACCCAGTACTTC. Protein: CASSLGLAKETQYF.

V usage is TRBV28 and J usage is TRBJ1-4; 7 bases map to TRBD1. CDR1 is MDHEN and CDR2 is SYDVKM in the germline V gene. The CDR3 runs 15 residues. J lost 0 bases, V lost 5 bases, and 3 bases had no gene match. CDR3 loop: CASSKDRATNEKLFF. The DNA for the CDR3 is TGTGCCAGCAGTAAAGACAGGGCAACTAATGAAAAACTGTTTTTT.

This clone has more than one count but fewer than ten. This chain links TRBV7-3 with TRBJ2-2, with D perhaps being TRBD1 or TRBD2 (5 bases each). Germline V gene sequence: CDR1 SGHTA, CDR2 FQGTGA. The CDR3 length is 16 residues. Trimming left V 1 base short and J 4 bases short, with 13 bases between. The CDR3 loop reads CASSLSAPGATGELFF. In DNA, the CDR3 is TGTGCCAGCAGCTTAAGCGCCCCCGGGGCCACCGGGGAGCTGTTTTTT. Full variable domain (remainder filled in from reference TRBV7-3 and TRBJ2-2): GAGVSQTPSNKVTEKGKYVELRCDPISGHTALYWYRQSLGQGPEFLIYFQGTGAADDSGLPNDRFFAVRPEGSVSTLKIQRTERGDSAVYLCASSLSAPGATGELFFGEGSRLTVL.

The genes are TRBV5-4 and TRBJ1-1, with D unresolved. The CDR3 length is 16 residues. Germline V gene sequence: CDR1 SGHNT, CDR2 YYREEE (reference sequence). Trimming shortened V by 0 bases and J by 0 bases, and 12 bases separated the two germline ends. CDR3 protein: CASSLGVGPMNTEAFF. The CDR3 DNA is TGTGCCAGCAGCTTGGGGGTAGGGCCCATGAACACTGAAGCTTTCTTT.